The sequence of this T cell receptor beta chain was determined in a study of T cells in Graves' hyperthyroidism and ophthalmopathy. Study outcomes and limitations: Most clonotypes expanded in the thyroid (above 0.001) were also present in blood.

Germline V gene sequence: CDR1 SGHDT, CDR2 YYEEEE. CDR3 length equals 16 residues. V shed 6 bases and J shed 5 bases, with 21 bases lying between them. Amplification yielded TCR beta CDR3 regions, with RNA transcripts as the source. HTBI primers were used for first-round RT-PCR of the TCR CDR3. One entry per CDR3 protein results from TCRdb running MiXCR on the multiplex PCR reads. The repertoire holds 500,000 to 800,000 distinct CDR3 sequences, with roughly 45% as singletons. Points on this clonotype: Its antigen remains unidentified.

Sequencing was carried out using peripheral blood or thyroid tissue (not recorded which). The chain recombines TRBV5-6 with TRBJ1-5, with D maybe TRBD1 (5 bases). The sequence was collected from an adult man with Graves' disease, either hyperthyroidism or ophthalmopathy (not recorded which). CDR3 coding DNA: TGTGCCAGCACCTCCTGGGACGGTCTGGGGTATCAGCCCCAGCATTTT. Protein sequence: CASTSWDGLGYQPQHF.